The 7 T cell receptor beta chains listed next were all sequenced from one sample in a study of blood T cell repertoires in COVID-19. Repertoires were generated with immunoSEQ multiplex PCR, while TCRdb's copy carries only in-frame clones and drops some. The sample has about 91,000 clones; 70% to 85% are singletons. Sequencing was performed on peripheral blood. These receptors were collected from a man between 65 and 79 years old with acute or convalescent COVID-19.

The rearrangement links TRBV7-2 to TRBJ2-7, with D possibly matching TRBD1 (6 bases). With 6 bases removed from V and 1 base from J, the gap between germline ends came to 13 bases. Germline values: CDR1 SGHTA, CDR2 FQGNSA. The CDR3 contains 14 residues. Written as DNA, the CDR3 is TGTGCCAGCAGGTCAGACAGGCAGTCCTACGAGCAGTACGTC. This gives the protein CASRSDRQSYEQYV.

This rearrangement joins TRBV6-5 to TRBJ1-2; D not resolved. The germline V gene encodes CDR1 MNHEY and CDR2 SVGAGI. This CDR3 spans 13 amino acids. V was pared by 4 bases and J by 0 bases, with 6 bases between. As DNA, the CDR3 is TGTGCCAGCAGTTTGACTACTAACTATGGCTACACCTTC. It encodes CASSLTTNYGYTF.

V gene TRBV24-1 combines with J gene TRBJ2-7, with TRBD1 identical over 7 bases. V gave up 5 bases and J gave up 1 base; unmatched junction bases: 4. This CDR3 contains 14 residues. Looked up from germline, CDR1 is KGHDR and CDR2 is SFDVKD. Written as DNA, the CDR3 is TGTGCCACCAGTGCTACAGGGGAATCCTACGAGCAGTACGTC. This gives the protein CATSATGESYEQYV.

This clone has only one observation. V usage is TRBV27 and J usage is TRBJ2-7; D is unclear. The CDR3 is 13 residues long. The germline V gene encodes CDR1 MNHEY and CDR2 SMNVEV (reference sequence). V lost 2 bases and J lost 2, with 7 bases in between. The CDR3 spells CASSLRGPYEQYF. CDR3 DNA: TGTGCCAGCAGTTTACGTGGCCCCTACGAGCAGTACTTC.

This chain links TRBV19 with TRBJ1-1, with TRBD1 identical over 9 bases. CDR1 LNHDA and CDR2 SQIVND come from the germline V gene (reference sequence). V shed 4 bases and J 1 base; nucleotides not matched to a gene: 4. CDR3 length equals 15 residues. CDR3 in DNA: TGTGCCAGTAGTACGACAGGGGGAGGGAACACTGAAGCTTTCTTT. Translation gives CASSTTGGGNTEAFF.

This chain uses TRBV14 with TRBJ1-2; 8 positions match TRBD1. V shed 1 base, J shed 7 bases, and the junction held 5 bases outside the gene matches. Germline V gene data show CDR1 as SGHDN and CDR2 as FVKESK. The CDR3 sequence is 14 residues long. This chain's CDR3 is CASSQGGQGLGYTF. Written as DNA, the CDR3 is TGTGCCAGCAGCCAAGGAGGACAGGGACTTGGCTACACCTTC.

The rearrangement joins TRBV5-1 to TRBJ2-2, with D hard to call. Trimming took off 7 bases at V and 3 bases at J, with 7 bases between the two ends. CDR1 is SGHRS and CDR2 is YFSETQ in the germline V gene. This CDR3 has 12 amino acids. CDR3 coding DNA: TGCGCCAGCGGCGACTACACCGGGGAGCTGTTTTTT. Residues: CASGDYTGELFF. The variable domain in full, with the rest retrieved from reference TRBV5-1 and TRBJ2-2, is KAGVTQTPRYLIKTRGQQVTLSCSPISGHRSVSWYQQTPGQGLQFLFEYFSETQRNKGNFPGRFSGRQFSNSRSEMNVSTLELGDSALYLCASGDYTGELFFGEGSRLTVL.